Given below is one T cell receptor beta chain in context. The sample belongs to a study of blood T cell repertoires in COVID-19. Overall study context: The United States, Italy and Spain were the sources of the acute and convalescent COVID-19 samples.

In the study's own analysis: Quantification of nucleated cells was approximated via reference gene primer amplification. Clones were sequenced by immunoSEQ multiplex PCR, and TCRdb holds only the in-frame ones, with some missing. V and J calls and clone size come straight from that table; D and trimming were deduced from the DNA. The profile shows 200,000 to 250,000 clones, approximately 90% of them singletons. The CDR3 contains 16 residues. The V segment lost 3 bases and the J segment 6 bases; nucleotides outside the gene matches: 9. CDR1 is MDHEN, CDR2 SYDVKM, per germline. Seattle enrolled patients during active infection and tracked them longitudinally.

The chain has TRBV28 and TRBJ2-1; 9 bases align to TRBD2. This TCR derives from a man under 40 with COVID-19, enrolled during active disease. Sequenced: peripheral blood. The CDR3 region is CASSLPRGSGSNEQFF. In DNA, the CDR3 is TGTGCCAGCAGTTTGCCCCGGGGTAGCGGGAGCAATGAGCAGTTCTTC.